A few counts support the clone carrying this T cell receptor beta chain. Its antigen is undetermined. MiXCR re-clonotyped the PCR reads for TCRdb. The data show 39,000 or so clones, less than 50% seen once. The entire patient cohort was treatment-naive prior to thyroid surgery. This entry is derived from a study of metastatic and nonmetastatic thyroid tumors. For the study at large: Repertoire comparison spanned blood and tumor or nodule tissue of malignant and benign thyroid patients.

J was trimmed by 4 bases and V by 5 bases; bases with no gene match: 5. The CDR3 extends over 15 amino acids. Germline CDR1 SGHNT, CDR2 YENEEA. Study-level findings and limits: TCR beta diversity was reportedly significantly higher in malignant thyroid tumors than benign nodules, in blood and tumor.

This clonotype originated in a male donor with papillary thyroid cancer or a benign thyroid nodule (not recorded which). Some clones in this sample may be carry-over from other donors' samples. V is TRBV11-3 and J is TRBJ2-7, with 13 bases aligning to TRBD2. The sample taken for sequencing was tumor tissue. The CDR3 coding sequence is TGTGCCAGCAGCCCGGGACTAGCGGGAACGTACGAGCAGTACTTC. Its protein product is CASSPGLAGTYEQYF.